This TCR beta chain was captured by sequencing in a study of blood T cell repertoires in COVID-19. Study in general: In each case, the material was cDNA or gDNA derived from T cells, B-cell-depleted T cells, or PBMCs.

Seattle enrolled patients during active infection and tracked them longitudinally. Germline CDR1 is MNHEY and CDR2 is SMNVEV (reference sequence). The V gene lost 3 bases and the J gene lost 1 base, with 6 bases spanning the gap. This CDR3 is built from 14 residues. Method: immunoSEQ multiplex PCR; TCRdb's copy keeps in-frame clones and lacks some. The data hold fewer than 400,000 clones, with 90% observed a single time. The sequence came from a woman aged 25 to 45 with COVID-19, enrolled during active disease. The sequencing sample was made of peripheral blood. This sequence joins TRBV27 and TRBJ2-2; D not certain. CDR3 loop: CASSLAQNTGELFF. Written as DNA, the CDR3 is TGTGCCAGCAGTTTGGCACAGAACACCGGGGAGCTGTTTTTT.